This T cell receptor (beta chain) is from a study of long-term antiretroviral therapy in people with HIV. Regarding the study as a whole: Repertoires with HIV possessed tighter CDR3 length spans than those of controls. Clones that had undergone expansion before ART dominated the repertoire at all time points. Dating from about 2003 to 2017, the blood was possibly obtained under older ART regimens.

Comment on this clone: What it binds is unknown.

The CDR3 is 14 amino acids. The V gene lost 2 bases and the J gene lost 4 bases, with 9 bases spanning the gap. Germline CDR1 reads SGHDT; CDR2 reads YYEEEE. The assay used was immunoSEQ (version v3.0), run at survey level. Profiled with immunoSEQ multiplex PCR; TCRdb holds only in-frame clones, not every one. The sample holds some 23,000 clones, about 80% seen once. The material sequenced was unsorted PBMCs, taken 1.2 years after starting antiretroviral therapy. The sequence came from a woman between 35 and 50 years old with HIV. V usage is TRBV5-6 and J usage is TRBJ1-4; the D is unclear. CDR3 loop: CASSFGLNNEKLFF. The CDR3 DNA follows: TGTGCCAGCAGCTTTGGCCTCAATAATGAAAAACTGTTTTTT.